Shown below are 4 T cell receptor beta chains from a single sample sequenced in a study of CD8+CD57+ T cells in acquired aplastic anemia (dated by TCRdb to 2016 to 2019). This sample was sequenced with an Illumina HiSeq 2000. TCR beta VDJ combination and CDR3 sequence profiling used genomic DNA as the template. The public reads were reanalyzed by TCRdb: fastp trimming at Q25, MiXCR alignment, in-frame beta chains only. Rows matching on CDR3 protein sequence are summarized as one entry with the most common DNA and genes. The sample yields roughly 80,000 distinct CDR3 sequences; more than 40% were counted once. The top ten clonotypes cover 66% of the sample. Material: sorted CD4+, CD8+, or CD8+CD57+ T cells (not recorded which) from PBMCs. These receptors were taken from a human donor in good health, serving as a control.

This clonotype has ten or more counts. The J gene is TRBJ2-7, the V gene TRBV6-5; 13 nucleotides line up with TRBD2. The CDR3 is 15 residues long. Losses at the gene ends were 1 base for V and 3 bases for J; bases not matched to a gene: 0. Germline assignment: CDR1 MNHEY and CDR2 SVGAGI. The CDR3 sequence is CASSYWTSGGYEQYF. CDR3 nucleotides: TGTGCCAGCAGTTACTGGACTAGCGGGGGCTACGAGCAGTACTTC.

The chain joins TRBV7-9 to TRBJ1-2; D might be TRBD1 (5 bases). Germline CDR1 reads SEHNR; CDR2 reads FQNEAQ (reference sequence). This CDR3 comprises 13 residues. Between the trimmed V and J ends, which lost 5 bases and 5 bases, there was a span of 12 bases. Here the CDR3 reads CASSLEQGYGYTF. DNA for the CDR3: TGTGCCAGCAGCCTCGAGCAGGGTTATGGCTACACCTTC.

This clonotype was observed many times. This chain connects TRBV15 to TRBJ1-2; weak D call: TRBD1 (6 bases). This CDR3 has 15 residues. The V gene's germline CDR1 is LNHNV and CDR2 YYDKDF (reference sequence). V was cut by 0 bases and J by 2 bases, with 10 bases left in between. CDR3 sequence (DNA): TGTGCCACCAGCAGAGACAGGGGAGGGAACTATGGCTACACCTTC. It is translated as CATSRDRGGNYGYTF.

This clonotype has at least ten counts. The chain combines TRBV24-1 with TRBJ2-1, with a possible D match to TRBD1 (6 bases). In germline, CDR1 is KGHDR, CDR2 SFDVKD. The CDR3 covers 12 residues. V gave up 4 bases and J gave up 9 bases, with 9 bases separating them. CDR3 amino acids: CATSEAGVEQFF. The DNA for the CDR3 is TGTGCCACCAGTGAGGCAGGGGTTGAGCAGTTCTTC.